The entry below describes one TCR beta chain. This specimen includes other DNA sequences encoding the same CDR3. Original analysis: Counts of nucleated cells, estimated from reference gene primer amplification, were obtained. Repertoires were generated with immunoSEQ multiplex PCR, while TCRdb's copy carries only in-frame clones and drops some. Clonal size and the V and J genes are those of that table, whereas D and trimming came from the DNA. The sample holds under 150,000 clones, about 83% seen once. Trimming at V came to 8 bases and at J to 3 bases, leaving 8 bases not matched to a gene. The CDR3 loop spans 14 amino acids. Looked up from germline, CDR1 is LNHDA and CDR2 is SQIVND (reference sequence). This record belongs to a study of blood T cell repertoires in COVID-19. Overall study context: Donors in the United States, Italy and Spain gave samples during acute or convalescent COVID-19. T cells, B-cell-depleted T cells, or PBMCs provided the cDNA or gDNA that served as material.

Sequenced input: peripheral blood. V usage is TRBV19 and J usage is TRBJ1-1; TRBD1 agrees at 8 bases. This receptor was obtained from a woman aged 40 to 50 with acute or convalescent COVID-19. The CDR3 loop is CASSPRGRDTEAFF. DNA for the CDR3: TGTGCCAGTTCGCCCAGGGGGCGCGACACTGAAGCTTTCTTT. The whole variable domain, remainder taken from reference TRBV19 and TRBJ1-1, is DGGITQSPKYLFRKEGQNVTLSCEQNLNHDAMYWYRQDPGQGLRLIYYSQIVNDFQKGDIAEGYSVSREKKESFPLTVTSAQKNPTAFYLCASSPRGRDTEAFFGQGTRLTVV.